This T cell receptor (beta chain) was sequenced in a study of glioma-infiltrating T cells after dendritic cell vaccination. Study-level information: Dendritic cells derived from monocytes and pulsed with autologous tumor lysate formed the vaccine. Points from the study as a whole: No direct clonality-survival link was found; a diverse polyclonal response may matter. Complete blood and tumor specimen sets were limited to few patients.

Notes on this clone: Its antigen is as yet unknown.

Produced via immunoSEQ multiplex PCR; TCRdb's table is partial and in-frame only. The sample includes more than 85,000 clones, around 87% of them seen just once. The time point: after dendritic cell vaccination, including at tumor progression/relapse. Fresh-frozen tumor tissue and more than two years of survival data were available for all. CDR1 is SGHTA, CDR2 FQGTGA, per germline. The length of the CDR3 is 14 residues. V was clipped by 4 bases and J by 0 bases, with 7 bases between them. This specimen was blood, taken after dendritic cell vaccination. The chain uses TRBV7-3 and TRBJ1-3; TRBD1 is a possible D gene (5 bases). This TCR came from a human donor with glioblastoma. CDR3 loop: CASSSDSSGNTIYF. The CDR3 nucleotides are TGTGCCAGCAGCTCCGACAGCTCTGGAAACACCATATATTTT.